This TCR beta chain was documented in a study of siplizumab effects on memory and regulatory T cells. Study-wide findings and caveats: No functional test confirmed suppression by proliferating siplizumab-culture Tregs. Roughly 75-95% of proliferating CD4+ or CD8+ clones lacked a naive or memory phenotype that could be assigned. Naive T cells were seemingly more diverse than memory cells, and major contributions to the alloresponse seemed to be made by them.

Here immunoSEQ multiplex PCR was the method, and the copy in TCRdb shows in-frame clones only, minus some. The sample records some 100,000 clones, about 95% being singletons. J was trimmed by 4 bases and V by 2 bases; bases with no gene match: 15. The CDR3 length is 19 residues. Germline V gene lookup returns CDR1 SGHRS and CDR2 YFSETQ. As for this clone: Antigen specificity is unknown.

This clonotype was sampled from a human donor in good health. Sequenced sample: Tregs sorted from blood. The chain recombines TRBV5-1 with TRBJ2-2; 9 nucleotides match TRBD2. DNA of the CDR3: TGCGCCAGCAGCTTTCAGACAGCGGGAGGTTTTGGTTCCACCGGGGAGCTGTTTTTT. It specifies CASSFQTAGGFGSTGELFF.